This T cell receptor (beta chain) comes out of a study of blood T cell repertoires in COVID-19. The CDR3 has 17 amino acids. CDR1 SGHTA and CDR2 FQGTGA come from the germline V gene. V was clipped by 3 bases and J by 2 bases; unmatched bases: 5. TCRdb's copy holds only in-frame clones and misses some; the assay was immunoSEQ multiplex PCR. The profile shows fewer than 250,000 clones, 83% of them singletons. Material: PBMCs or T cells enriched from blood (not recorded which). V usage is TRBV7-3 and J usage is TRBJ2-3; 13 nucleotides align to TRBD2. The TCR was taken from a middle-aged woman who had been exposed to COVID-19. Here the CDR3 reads CASSFLGTSGDTDTQYF. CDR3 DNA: TGTGCCAGCAGCTTCCTCGGGACTAGCGGGGACACAGATACGCAGTATTTT.